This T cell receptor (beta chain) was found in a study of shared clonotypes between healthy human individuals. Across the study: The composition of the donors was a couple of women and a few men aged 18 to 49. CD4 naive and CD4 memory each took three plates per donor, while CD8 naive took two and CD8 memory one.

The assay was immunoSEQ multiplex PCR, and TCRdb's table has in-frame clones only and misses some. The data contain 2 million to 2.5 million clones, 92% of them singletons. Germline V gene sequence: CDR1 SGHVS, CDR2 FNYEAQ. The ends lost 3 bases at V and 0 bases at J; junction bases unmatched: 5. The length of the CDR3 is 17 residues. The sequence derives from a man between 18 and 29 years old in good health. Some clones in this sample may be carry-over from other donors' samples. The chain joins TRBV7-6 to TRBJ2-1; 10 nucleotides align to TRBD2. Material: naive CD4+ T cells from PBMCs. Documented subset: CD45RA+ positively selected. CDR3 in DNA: TGTGCCAGCAGCTTTAGCGGGGGGCGGGGCTCCTACAATGAGCAGTTCTTC. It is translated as CASSFSGGRGSYNEQFF.